This T cell receptor beta chain was obtained from a study of cytomegalovirus exposure and HLA in healthy donors. The germline CDR1 and CDR2 sequences are SNHLY and FYNNEI. CDR3 length equals 13 residues. V gave up 6 bases and J gave up 4 bases, with 12 bases separating them. A word on this clone: The antigen is not known.

Study-wide results and limits: Reportedly, fewer N-insertions than the approximately 650-donor mean appeared in an Asian-associated ancestry cluster in a later analysis. The investigators catalogued 164 TCR beta chains as cytomegalovirus-associated.

PCR amplification relied on 60 Vbeta primers (plus 13 Jbeta primers). Profiling relied on immunoSEQ multiplex PCR, and the TCRdb table lists in-frame clones only, not all of them. This sample has about 190,000 clones, with roughly 80% found just once. The chain uses TRBV2 and TRBJ1-2; no firm D call. This TCR was recovered from a woman under 40 in good health and CMV-seropositive. Sequenced input: PBMCs. CDR3 in amino acids: CASRLEGTYGYTF. CDR3 sequence (DNA): TGTGCCAGCAGACTAGAGGGTACCTATGGCTACACCTTC.